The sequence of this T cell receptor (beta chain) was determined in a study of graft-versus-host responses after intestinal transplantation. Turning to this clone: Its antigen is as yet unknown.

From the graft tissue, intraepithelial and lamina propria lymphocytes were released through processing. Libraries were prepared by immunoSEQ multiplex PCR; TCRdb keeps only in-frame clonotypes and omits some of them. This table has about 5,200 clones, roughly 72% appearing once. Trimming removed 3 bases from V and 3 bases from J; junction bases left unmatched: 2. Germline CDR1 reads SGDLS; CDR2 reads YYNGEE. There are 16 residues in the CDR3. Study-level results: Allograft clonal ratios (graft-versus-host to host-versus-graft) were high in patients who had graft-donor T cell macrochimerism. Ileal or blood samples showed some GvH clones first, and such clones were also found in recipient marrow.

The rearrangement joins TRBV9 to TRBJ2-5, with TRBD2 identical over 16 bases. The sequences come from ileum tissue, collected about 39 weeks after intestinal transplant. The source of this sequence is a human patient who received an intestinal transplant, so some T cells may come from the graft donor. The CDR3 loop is CASSAGTSGGEETQYF. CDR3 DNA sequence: TGTGCCAGCAGCGCCGGGACTAGCGGGGGGGAAGAGACCCAGTACTTC.